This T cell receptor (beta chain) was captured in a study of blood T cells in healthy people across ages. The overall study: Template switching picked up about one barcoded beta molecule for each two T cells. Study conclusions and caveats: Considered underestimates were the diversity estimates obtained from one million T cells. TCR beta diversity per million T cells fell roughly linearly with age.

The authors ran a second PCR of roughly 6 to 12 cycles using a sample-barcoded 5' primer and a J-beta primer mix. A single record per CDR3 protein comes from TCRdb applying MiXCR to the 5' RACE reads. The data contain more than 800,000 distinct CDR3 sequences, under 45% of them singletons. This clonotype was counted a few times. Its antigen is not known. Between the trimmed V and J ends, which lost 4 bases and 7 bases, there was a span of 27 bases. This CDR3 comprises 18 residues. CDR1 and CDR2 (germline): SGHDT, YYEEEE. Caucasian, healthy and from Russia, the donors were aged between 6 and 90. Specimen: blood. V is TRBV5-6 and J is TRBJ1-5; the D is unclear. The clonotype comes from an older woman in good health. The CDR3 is CASSRSGAAEGFGQPQHF. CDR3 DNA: TGTGCCAGCAGCCGATCGGGTGCTGCGGAAGGGTTTGGGCAGCCCCAGCATTTT.